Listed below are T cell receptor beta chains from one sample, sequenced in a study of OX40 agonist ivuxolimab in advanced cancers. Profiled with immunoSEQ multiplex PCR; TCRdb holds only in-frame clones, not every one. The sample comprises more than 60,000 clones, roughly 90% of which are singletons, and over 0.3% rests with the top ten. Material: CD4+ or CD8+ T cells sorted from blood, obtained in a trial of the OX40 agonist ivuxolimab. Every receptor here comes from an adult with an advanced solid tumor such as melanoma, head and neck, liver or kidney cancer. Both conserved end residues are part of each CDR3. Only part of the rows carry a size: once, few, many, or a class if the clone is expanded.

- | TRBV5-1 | CASSLGTDRAFSPLHF
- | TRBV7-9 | CASSLGASGNTIYF
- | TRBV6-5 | CASRREEATGNTIYF
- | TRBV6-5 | CASSKWALANYGYTF
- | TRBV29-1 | CSVRDSQNIQYF
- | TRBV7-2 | CASSLSMGANWELFF
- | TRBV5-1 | CASSLGVGLNTEAFF
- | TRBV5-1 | CASSLTQGANTGELFF
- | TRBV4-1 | CASSQEGQGARNSPLHF
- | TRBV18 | CASSRAGESTDTQYF
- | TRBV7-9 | CASSLARGTANEKLFF
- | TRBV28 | CASIGTAANYGYTF
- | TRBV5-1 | CASSWGGQGEAFF
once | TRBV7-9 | CASSLSGQGVHEQFF
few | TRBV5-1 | CASSSAAGELFF
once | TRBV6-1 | CASSEQRGYGTEAFF
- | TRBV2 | CASSGTSGSQETQYF
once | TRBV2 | CASSVELAPRDTQYF
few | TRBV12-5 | CASGLVGQLAGYEQYF
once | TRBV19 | CASSIPRTSSNEQFF
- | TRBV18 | CASSPGTGSWGDYGYTF
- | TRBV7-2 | CASSSQYTGELFF
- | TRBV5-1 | CASSLGGDYSNQPQHF
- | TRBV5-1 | CASSSDGTTREQYF
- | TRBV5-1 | CASRSVAGEETQYF
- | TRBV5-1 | CASSLGLEVGTEAFF
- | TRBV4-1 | CASSQGGVSNQPQHF
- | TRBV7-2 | CASSFRQGGDTQYF
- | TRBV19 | CASRIQDLMNTEAFF
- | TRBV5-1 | CASSLGLEVTANEKLFF
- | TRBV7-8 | CASSLAGGSSGRQYF
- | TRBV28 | CASSLAGSGSNEQFF
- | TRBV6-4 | CASSDEEGTDTQYF
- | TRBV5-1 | CASSSGGAGEQFF
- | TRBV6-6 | CASKTTGGYSYEQYF
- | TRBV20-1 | CSARDHPALNF
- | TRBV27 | CASRSGFYEQYF
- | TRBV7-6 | CASSLGGQGRYEQYF
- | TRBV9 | CASSVGGLAGVSNEQFF
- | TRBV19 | CASSVTGAGELFF
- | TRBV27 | CASSLSGRGLYEQYF
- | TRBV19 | CASSPQGFTYEQYF
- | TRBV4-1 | CASSRSTSGGGNEQFF
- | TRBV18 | CASSPPGQGAGELFF
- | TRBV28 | CASSGIAGGRDTQYF
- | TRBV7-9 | CASSSSTDTQYF
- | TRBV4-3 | CASSQDLGGSGELFF
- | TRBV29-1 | CSVAIAASITDTQYF
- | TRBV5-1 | CASSLAPGTGGNEQFF
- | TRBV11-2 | CASSLVGEGVRYGYTF
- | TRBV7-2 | CASSNHRGGTQYF
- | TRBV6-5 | CASRTGTREQFF